This passage covers 20 T cell receptor beta chains from one sample sequenced in a study of shared clonotypes between healthy human individuals. Clones were read by immunoSEQ multiplex PCR, and TCRdb kept only the in-frame ones, dropping some. The data hold some 2,400,000 clones, with 90% to 96% observed a single time. The sequencing sample was made of naive CD4+ T cells sorted from blood. Subset noted: CD45RA+ positively selected. The receptors here all came from a man aged 18-30 years in good health.

The chain employs TRBV2 and TRBJ2-4; D call uncertain. CDR1 is SNHLY and CDR2 is FYNNEI in the germline V gene. V lost 0 bases, J lost 5 bases, and 2 bases lay in between. This CDR3 region has 12 residues. The CDR3 here is CASSEAENIQYF. CDR3 sequence (DNA): TGTGCCAGCAGTGAAGCAGAAAACATTCAGTACTTC.

A single count supports this clone. V gene TRBV4-1 combines with J gene TRBJ2-2; D may be TRBD1 (6 bases). The CDR3 spans 18 residues. Trimming shortened V by 0 bases and J by 0 bases, and 14 bases separated the two germline ends. Per germline, CDR1 MGHRA and CDR2 YSYEKL. The CDR3 nucleotides are TGCGCCAGCAGCCAAGAGGTACCAGACAGGCCGAACACCGGGGAGCTGTTTTTT. Amino acids: CASSQEVPDRPNTGELFF.

The genes are TRBV10-3 and TRBJ1-2; maybe TRBD1 (6 bases). CDR3 size: 15 residues. V was trimmed by 2 bases and J by 2 bases, leaving 12 bases between them. From germline, CDR1 is ENHRY and CDR2 SYGVKD. The CDR3, as DNA: TGTGCCATCAGTGAGGGCGAAGGACAGAACTATGGCTACACCTTC. The encoded protein is CAISEGEGQNYGYTF.

The chain employs TRBV5-6 and TRBJ2-3, with D possibly matching TRBD2 (5 bases). V lost 1 base and J lost 0, with 9 bases in between. The CDR3 is 15 amino acids. Germline assignment: CDR1 SGHDT and CDR2 YYEEEE. In DNA, the CDR3 is TGTGCCAGCAGCTTGCGGGGAACTAGCACAGATACGCAGTATTTT. Its translation is CASSLRGTSTDTQYF.

The rearrangement uses TRBV20-1 and TRBJ2-3; D perhaps matches TRBD2 (5 bases). Germline V lookup: CDR1 DFQATT, CDR2 SNEGSKA (reference sequence). The CDR3 covers 11 residues. V dropped 5 bases and J dropped 8 bases, with 11 bases sitting between them. The CDR3 region is CSAYLEGTQYF. The CDR3 bases are TGCAGTGCTTACCTTGAGGGTACGCAGTATTTT.

On this clone itself: Other DNA sequences in the sample encode the same CDR3. This chain connects TRBV30 to TRBJ2-5; no clear D. Germline CDR1 is GTSNPN and CDR2 is SVGIG (reference sequence). The V and J ends lost 0 bases and 4 bases respectively, with 6 bases between them. The CDR3 totals 12 residues. Here the CDR3 reads CAWSVRGETQYF. The CDR3 coding sequence is TGTGCCTGGAGTGTGAGAGGAGAGACCCAGTACTTC.

This clone was found a few times. The chain couples TRBV7-9 to TRBJ1-2; D unclear. V shed 5 bases and J shed 12 bases, with 16 bases lying between them. The germline V gene has CDR1 SEHNR and CDR2 FQNEAQ (reference sequence). The CDR3 covers 12 residues. In DNA, the CDR3 is TGTGCCAGCAGCCCCTCCCGGGATGGGCACACCTTC. Protein: CASSPSRDGHTF.

This rearrangement joins TRBV5-1 to TRBJ1-1, with 7 nucleotides matching TRBD1. V lost 4 bases to trimming and J lost 0 bases; unmatched junction nucleotides: 12. CDR1 and CDR2 from the germline V gene are SGHRS and YFSETQ. The CDR3 is 17 residues long. CDR3 in amino acids: CASSHMTGSWVNTEAFF. CDR3 sequence (DNA): TGCGCCAGCAGCCATATGACAGGGTCATGGGTGAACACTGAAGCTTTCTTT.

The table lists this clone with a count of one. The V gene is TRBV7-9, the J gene TRBJ2-7, with no clear D. Germline-derived CDR1 and CDR2 are SEHNR and FQNEAQ (reference sequence). This CDR3 has 12 amino acids. Trimming took 5 bases from V and 2 from J, leaving 7 bases between them. The chain's CDR3 is CASSPAPYEQYF. The CDR3 DNA reads TGTGCCAGCAGCCCAGCCCCCTACGAGCAGTACTTC.

The rearrangement links TRBV6-5 to TRBJ2-2; 9 bases match TRBD1. V was pared by 6 bases and J by 5 bases, with 7 bases of the junction left unmatched. CDR1 is MNHEY and CDR2 is SVGAGI in the germline V gene. The CDR3 spans 15 residues. This CDR3 is CASRTDRGFTGELFF. CDR3 DNA: TGTGCCAGCAGGACCGACAGGGGGTTTACCGGGGAGCTGTTTTTT.

The V call is TRBV7-6, the J call TRBJ2-6; D unclear. The CDR3 extends over 18 amino acids. The ends were cut back, 3 bases at V and 5 bases at J, with 20 bases in the middle. Germline CDR1 is SGHVS and CDR2 is FNYEAQ. CDR3: CASSLRKISQSRANVLTF. The CDR3, as DNA: TGTGCCAGCAGCTTGCGAAAAATCTCACAAAGTCGGGCCAACGTCCTGACTTTC.

This rearrangement joins TRBV11-2 to TRBJ2-1; D is possibly TRBD1 or TRBD2 (5 bases each). The V and J ends lost 1 base and 9 bases respectively, with 7 bases between them. Germline CDR1 reads SGHAT; CDR2 reads FQNNGV. The CDR3 has 12 residues. This CDR3 is CASSLGGFEQFF. For the CDR3, the DNA is TGTGCCAGCAGCTTAGGGGGGTTTGAGCAGTTCTTC.

The rearrangement uses TRBV28 and TRBJ2-1, with TRBD1 matching over 7 bases. The V gene's germline CDR1 is MDHEN and CDR2 SYDVKM. V was clipped by 7 bases and J by 0 bases; unmatched bases: 12. The CDR3 covers 17 residues. In DNA form, the CDR3 reads TGTGCCAGCACCAAACCTAGACAGGGAATCTCCTACAATGAGCAGTTCTTC. This gives the protein CASTKPRQGISYNEQFF.

V and J are TRBV28 and TRBJ2-1; 7 bases are a match to TRBD2. The germline CDR1 and CDR2 sequences are MDHEN and SYDVKM. The CDR3 runs 16 residues. With 5 bases clipped from V and 0 bases from J, the junction kept 7 bases outside the gene matches. CDR3 sequence reads: CASSPGLVGSYNEQFF. The CDR3, as DNA: TGTGCCAGCAGTCCCGGACTAGTTGGCTCCTACAATGAGCAGTTCTTC.

This rearrangement joins TRBV6-5 to TRBJ2-5, with 9 bases lining up with TRBD2. Near its end, the DNA agrees better with TRBJ2-7, so the J call may be wrong. Germline V gene lookup returns CDR1 MNHEY and CDR2 SVGAGI. The length of the CDR3 is 15 residues. The CDR3 reads CASSYDTSGYYEQYF. CDR3 coding DNA: TGTGCCAGCAGTTACGATACTAGCGGGTATTACGAGCAGTACTTC.

V usage is TRBV5-1 and J usage is TRBJ1-6; no firm D call. Germline CDR1 and CDR2: SGHRS and YFSETQ. With 0 bases removed from V and 0 bases from J, the gap between germline ends came to 13 bases. This CDR3 region has 18 residues. The CDR3 is CASSLVWVASSYNSPLHF. CDR3 nucleotide sequence: TGCGCCAGCAGCTTGGTCTGGGTTGCGAGCTCCTATAATTCACCCCTCCACTTT.

The CDR3: CASSRKSGTGANVLTF. The DNA of the CDR3 is TGTGCCAGCAGTCGGAAATCTGGTACTGGGGCCAACGTCCTGACTTTC. This sequence joins TRBV2 and TRBJ2-6; D is uncertain. The length of the CDR3 is 16 residues. The V end lost 5 bases, the J end lost 2 bases, and 13 bases lay between the germline ends. Germline CDR1 SNHLY, CDR2 FYNNEI. Combining the CDR3 with reference TRBV2 and TRBJ2-6 gives the whole variable domain EPEVTQTPSHQVTQMGQEVILRCVPISNHLYFYWYRQILGQKVEFLVSFYNNEISEKSEIFDDQFSVERPDGSNFTLKIRSTKLEDSAMYFCASSRKSGTGANVLTFGAGSRLTVL.

The chain recombines TRBV28 with TRBJ1-4; no firm D call. The germline CDR1 and CDR2 sequences are MDHEN and SYDVKM. This CDR3 has 12 residues. V gave up 3 bases and J gave up 5 bases, with 4 bases separating them. CDR3 nucleotides: TGTGCCAGCAGTTTCTTAAATGAAAAACTGTTTTTT. Residues: CASSFLNEKLFF.

V usage is TRBV4-3 and J usage is TRBJ2-5; a weak D match, TRBD2 (6 bases). The length of the CDR3 is 16 residues. Germline V gene sequence: CDR1 LGHNA, CDR2 YSLEER. With 0 bases removed from V and 5 bases from J, the gap between germline ends came to 16 bases. The CDR3 here is CASSQEGTGRGETQYF. CDR3 nucleotides: TGCGCCAGCAGCCAAGAGGGGACCGGGAGAGGCGAGACCCAGTACTTC.

In its sample, this clone was seen once. The chain is built from TRBV6-6 and TRBJ2-7, with 9 bases identical to TRBD1. CDR3 length: 15 amino acids. Trimming at V came to 3 bases and at J to 3 bases, leaving 6 bases not matched to a gene. Germline V gene sequence: CDR1 MNHNY, CDR2 SVGAGI (reference sequence). The CDR3 loop is CASSYSGTGLYEQYF. The CDR3 nucleotides read TGTGCCAGCAGTTATTCCGGGACAGGGCTCTACGAGCAGTACTTC.